One sample yielded the 32 T cell receptor beta chains listed below, sequenced in a study of Ad26.COV2.S vaccination and SARS-CoV-2 variants. The treatment denotes: 15 to 20 received Ad26.COV2.S at low or high dose, single or two shots; about 5 received placebo; per-sample allocation not given. Sampling took place 63 days after the first vaccine or placebo injection. Produced via immunoSEQ multiplex PCR; TCRdb's table is partial and in-frame only. The sample has about 680,000 clones; about 90% are singletons. This sample comprised peripheral blood, obtained in a trial of Ad26.COV2.S vaccine versus placebo. The origin of the receptors is a person aged 18-60 years who received the Ad26.COV2.S COVID-19 vaccine or a placebo.

This chain joins TRBV5-4 and TRBJ1-4; a weak D match, TRBD1 (5 bases). The CDR3 runs 16 residues. Germline V CDR1 and CDR2: SGHNT, YYREEE (reference sequence). V lost 0 bases, J lost 8 bases, and 17 bases lay in between. The chain's CDR3 is CASSLGKGRVDEKLFF. The DNA of the CDR3 is TGTGCCAGCAGCTTGGGGAAGGGGCGGGTGGACGAAAAACTGTTTTTT.

The rearrangement links TRBV11-3 to TRBJ1-1; TRBD1 might be the D (5 bases). CDR1 is SGHNT, CDR2 YENEEA, per germline. The CDR3 runs 14 residues. V was shortened by 4 bases and J by 1 base, with 10 bases between the two germline ends. CDR3 in DNA: TGTGCCAGCAGCTCGGGACTCCCGAACACTGAAGCTTTCTTT. Protein: CASSSGLPNTEAFF.

The chain carries TRBV3-1 (or the pseudogene TRBV3-2) and TRBJ2-3; TRBD2 matches 8 bases. Losses at the gene ends were 0 bases for V and 7 bases for J; bases not matched to a gene: 12. The CDR3 totals 17 residues. Germline CDR1 LGHDT, CDR2 YNNKEL (reference sequence). CDR3 sequence: CASSQDLGSGGPNTQYF. The CDR3 DNA is TGTGCCAGCAGCCAAGATCTTGGGAGCGGGGGACCGAATACGCAGTATTTT.

The chain uses TRBV15 and TRBJ1-2; 8 bases line up with TRBD1. CDR3 length: 16 amino acids. V dropped 4 bases and J dropped 2; count of bases not matched to a gene: 9. The germline V gene encodes CDR1 LNHNV and CDR2 YYDKDF (reference sequence). CDR3 coding DNA: TGTGCCACCAGCAAGCCGGGACAGGTCTCGAACTATGGCTACACCTTC. As protein: CATSKPGQVSNYGYTF.

The chain has TRBV15 and TRBJ1-5; D possibly corresponds to TRBD1 (6 bases). V dropped 0 bases and J dropped 4 bases, with 10 bases sitting between them. The germline V gene has CDR1 LNHNV and CDR2 YYDKDF (reference sequence). The CDR3 consists of 15 residues. The CDR3: CATSREGRGNQPQHF. The DNA for the CDR3 is TGTGCCACCAGCAGAGAGGGGAGGGGGAATCAGCCCCAGCATTTT. The variable domain in full, completed from reference TRBV15 and TRBJ1-5, reads DAMVIQNPRYQVTQFGKPVTLSCSQTLNHNVMYWYQQKSSQAPKLLFHYYDKDFNNEADTPDNFQSRRPNTSFCFLDIRSPGLGDTAMYLCATSREGRGNQPQHFGDGTRLSIL.

The chain couples TRBV12-3 or TRBV12-4 to TRBJ2-5; possibly TRBD1 for D (5 bases). The V and J ends lost 2 bases and 2 bases respectively, with 6 bases between them. This CDR3 has 13 residues. As DNA, the CDR3 is TGTGCCAGCAGTTTAAGACAGCAAGAGACCCAGTACTTC. As protein: CASSLRQQETQYF.

J is TRBJ1-5 and V is TRBV11-2; D gene unclear. The CDR3 spans 15 residues. CDR1 is SGHAT, CDR2 FQNNGV, per germline. V was trimmed by 5 bases and J by 7 bases, leaving 18 bases between them. The CDR3 nucleotides are TGTGCCAGCAGCGTCGCCCGGTCCCCGGTACAGCCCCAGCATTTT. Translation gives CASSVARSPVQPQHF.

The chain links TRBV25-1 to TRBJ2-3; D not resolved. Germline V gene sequence: CDR1 MGHDK, CDR2 SYGVNS. This CDR3 has 15 amino acids. V dropped 3 bases and J dropped 0 bases, with 10 bases sitting between them. The DNA of the CDR3 is TGTGCCAGCAGTGACCCAAGTAAAAGCACAGATACGCAGTATTTT. This translates into CASSDPSKSTDTQYF.

The chain joins TRBV23-1 to TRBJ2-3, with D maybe TRBD1 (6 bases). TRBV23-1 qualifies as an ORF whose function is uncertain. The CDR3 loop spans 15 amino acids. Trimming shortened V by 4 bases and J by 2 bases, and 13 bases separated the two germline ends. The CDR3 DNA is TGCGCCAGCAGTCCCAGGGGTTGGATCACAGATACGCAGTATTTT. Encoded protein: CASSPRGWITDTQYF.

The chain combines TRBV5-1 with TRBJ2-5; D unresolved. Germline CDR1 reads SGHRS; CDR2 reads YFSETQ. The CDR3 spans 15 residues. V was clipped by 2 bases and J by 4 bases, with 15 bases between them. The CDR3 is CASSFRPPRRETQYF. CDR3 coding DNA: TGCGCCAGCAGCTTTAGGCCCCCCCGAAGAGAGACCCAGTACTTC.

The chain employs TRBV14 and TRBJ2-3; no reliable D call. Germline loops: CDR1 SGHDN, CDR2 FVKESK. V was cut by 5 bases and J by 5 bases, with 8 bases left in between. The CDR3 spans 12 residues. The CDR3 protein is CASSDRLDTQYF. The CDR3 coding sequence is TGTGCCAGCAGCGATCGACTAGATACGCAGTATTTT.

In regard to this clone: One junction end does not reproduce the germline sequence, and a read error may be involved. CDR3 region: CASSQGPTLYGYTF. CDR3 nucleotide sequence: TGTGCCAGCAGTCAAGGTCCGACCCTCTATGGCTACACCTTC. This rearrangement joins TRBV3-1 (or the pseudogene TRBV3-2) to TRBJ1-2; D remains ambiguous. The CDR3 length is 14 residues. Looked up from germline, CDR1 is LGHDT and CDR2 is YNNKEL (reference sequence).

The chain uses TRBV9 and TRBJ1-2; 7 bases match TRBD1. This CDR3 is built from 15 residues. V gave up 4 bases and J gave up 1 base; unmatched junction bases: 7. Germline V gene data show CDR1 as SGDLS and CDR2 as YYNGEE. The CDR3 DNA is TGTGCCAGCAGCCCTCGGGACAGACTTAACTATGGCTACACCTTC. It translates to CASSPRDRLNYGYTF.

The CDR3 DNA reads as TGTGCCAGCAGCTTAGTGGCTAGCGGGGGGGCAAGGAATGAGCAGTTCTTC. It specifies CASSLVASGGARNEQFF. The chain joins TRBV7-2 to TRBJ2-1, with TRBD2 matching over 12 bases. After removal of 1 base from V and 7 bases from J, the junction contained 8 bases not matched to a gene. CDR1 and CDR2 (germline): SGHTA, FQGNSA. This CDR3 region has 17 residues.

This rearrangement joins TRBV7-8 to TRBJ1-5; possibly TRBD1 for D (6 bases). The length of the CDR3 is 14 residues. CDR1 and CDR2 from the germline V gene are SGHVS and FQNEAQ. V shed 1 base and J shed 6 bases, with 10 bases lying between them. The CDR3 sequence: CASSLDREVQPQHF. The CDR3 DNA follows: TGTGCCAGCAGCTTAGACAGGGAGGTTCAGCCCCAGCATTTT.

V usage is TRBV18 and J usage is TRBJ2-3; maybe TRBD2 (6 bases). V gave up 0 bases and J gave up 0 bases, with 10 bases separating them. The CDR3 totals 16 residues. CDR1 is KGHSH, CDR2 LQKENI, per germline. The CDR3 DNA sequence: TGTGCCAGCTCACCACCCCGCGGGATTAGCACAGATACGCAGTATTTT. Its protein product is CASSPPRGISTDTQYF.

The chain uses TRBV27 and TRBJ2-5; D unresolved. Per germline, CDR1 MNHEY and CDR2 SMNVEV (reference sequence). There are 10 residues in the CDR3. Trimming stripped 10 bases from V and 5 bases from J, with 8 bases between. In nucleotides, the CDR3 is TGTGCCAAAGAGTGGGAGACCCAGTACTTC. This gives the protein CAKEWETQYF.

The V and J genes are TRBV7-2 and TRBJ1-2; 11 bases align to TRBD1. Germline V gene sequence: CDR1 SGHTA, CDR2 FQGNSA. The V gene end was trimmed by 5 bases and the J gene end by 4 bases; junction bases not matched to a gene: 3. The CDR3 runs 14 residues. For the CDR3, the DNA is TGTGCCAGCAGCACGGGACAGGGGGGCTATGGCTACACCTTC. Amino acid sequence: CASSTGQGGYGYTF.

In its sample, this clone was seen once. The rearrangement joins TRBV5-1 to TRBJ1-4, with D perhaps matching TRBD1 (6 bases). Per germline, CDR1 SGHRS and CDR2 YFSETQ. Trimming removed 0 bases from V and 0 bases from J, with 9 bases in between. This CDR3 comprises 16 residues. The CDR3, as DNA: TGCGCCAGCAGCTTGGACAGGGTTGCAACTAATGAAAAACTGTTTTTT. As protein: CASSLDRVATNEKLFF.

This clone was seen a single time. The chain combines TRBV7-2 with TRBJ1-2; possible D gene TRBD1, 6 bases. The CDR3 totals 15 residues. Trimming stripped 3 bases from V and 4 bases from J, with 15 bases between. CDR1 SGHTA and CDR2 FQGNSA come from the germline V gene. CDR3 DNA: TGTGCCAGCAGCTTGGTTTCGACAGGCGGCTATGGCTACACCTTC. The encoded protein is CASSLVSTGGYGYTF.

The J gene is TRBJ2-7, the V gene TRBV5-1; 9 bases align to TRBD1. This CDR3 comprises 15 residues. Losses at the gene ends were 4 bases for V and 5 bases for J; bases not matched to a gene: 10. CDR1 is SGHRS and CDR2 is YFSETQ in the germline V gene. The CDR3 loop is CASSVPGTGFHEQYF. CDR3 sequence (DNA): TGCGCCAGCAGCGTTCCTGGGACAGGGTTTCACGAGCAGTACTTC.

The rearrangement joins TRBV3-1 (or the pseudogene TRBV3-2) to TRBJ2-3; D not resolved. CDR1 LGHDT and CDR2 YNNKEL come from the germline V gene (reference sequence). The CDR3 is 14 amino acids. The germline V and J ends were trimmed by 0 bases and 7 bases, with 11 bases remaining between them. Here the CDR3 DNA reads TGTGCCAGCAGCCAAGAGGGCCTGCCCCATACGCAGTATTTT. Its translation is CASSQEGLPHTQYF.

The chain combines TRBV30 with TRBJ2-3; D perhaps matches TRBD2 (6 bases). V lost 3 bases, J lost 4 bases, and 14 bases lay in between. This CDR3 region has 14 residues. CDR1 GTSNPN and CDR2 SVGIG come from the germline V gene (reference sequence). The chain's CDR3 is CAWRPLGSADTQYF. The CDR3 nucleotides read TGTGCCTGGAGGCCTCTCGGGAGCGCAGATACGCAGTATTTT.

This clone was observed a handful of times. Other DNA sequences in the same sample also yield this CDR3. The gene calls are TRBV30 and TRBJ2-2; D ambiguous. Germline V CDR1 and CDR2: GTSNPN, SVGIG (reference sequence). The CDR3 length is 13 residues. Trimming cost V 3 bases and J 0 bases, with 5 bases left between them. CDR3 protein: CAWRLTNTGELFF. The CDR3, as DNA: TGTGCCTGGAGGCTAACGAACACCGGGGAGCTGTTTTTT.

The chain carries TRBV18 and TRBJ2-7; 8 positions agree with TRBD1. This CDR3 comprises 15 residues. The germline CDR1 and CDR2 sequences are KGHSH and LQKENI. V was clipped by 4 bases and J by 1 base; unmatched bases: 6. DNA for the CDR3: TGTGCCAGCTCACGAGGGACAGGTATATCCTACGAGCAGTACTTC. Its translation: CASSRGTGISYEQYF.

The rearrangement links TRBV5-1 to TRBJ1-5; D may be TRBD1 (5 bases). Germline lookup yields CDR1 SGHRS and CDR2 YFSETQ. V was trimmed by 4 bases and J by 0 bases, leaving 8 bases between them. There are 14 residues in the CDR3. The CDR3 DNA is TGCGCCAGCAGCCCGGGGGATAGCAATCAGCCCCAGCATTTT. Amino acid sequence: CASSPGDSNQPQHF.

V gene TRBV5-1 combines with J gene TRBJ2-5; D possibly corresponds to TRBD1 (6 bases). Germline-derived CDR1 and CDR2 are SGHRS and YFSETQ. The CDR3 spans 14 residues. V lost 4 bases to trimming and J lost 1 base, with 11 bases between them. The CDR3 sequence: CASSRQGGQETQYF. In DNA, the CDR3 is TGCGCCAGCAGCCGACAAGGGGGCCAAGAGACCCAGTACTTC. Combining the CDR3 with reference TRBV5-1 and TRBJ2-5 gives the whole variable domain KAGVTQTPRYLIKTRGQQVTLSCSPISGHRSVSWYQQTPGQGLQFLFEYFSETQRNKGNFPGRFSGRQFSNSRSEMNVSTLELGDSALYLCASSRQGGQETQYFGPGTRLLVL.

This sequence joins TRBV6-5 and TRBJ2-7; TRBD2 agrees at 11 bases. The V segment lost 8 bases and the J segment 0 bases; nucleotides outside the gene matches: 6. There are 15 residues in the CDR3. Germline lookup yields CDR1 MNHEY and CDR2 SVGAGI. The CDR3 sequence: CASRPLAGGSYEQYF. CDR3 bases: TGTGCCAGCCGTCCCCTAGCGGGAGGCTCCTACGAGCAGTACTTC.

The CDR3 here is CASSLADSGAYEQYF. CDR3 DNA: TGTGCCAGCAGCTTAGCCGATAGCGGGGCCTACGAGCAGTACTTC. This sequence joins TRBV11-2 and TRBJ2-7, with TRBD2 identical over 8 bases. V dropped 1 base and J dropped 2; count of bases not matched to a gene: 4. This CDR3 is built from 15 residues. Germline V gene sequence: CDR1 SGHAT, CDR2 FQNNGV.

The chain's CDR3 is CASSQDTGLTDTQYF. The CDR3 DNA follows: TGTGCCAGCAGCCAAGATACGGGGCTCACAGATACGCAGTATTTT. This chain joins TRBV3-1 (or the pseudogene TRBV3-2) and TRBJ2-3; D possibly uses TRBD1 or TRBD2 (5 bases each). Trimming pared 0 bases from V and 2 bases from J, leaving 9 bases between. Per the germline V gene, CDR1 is LGHDT and CDR2 is YNNKEL (reference sequence). The CDR3 is 15 amino acids.

The table lists this clone with a count of one. CDR3 sequence (DNA): TGTGCCAGCAGTGAAGCTGCTAGCCCTTACTACGAGCAGTACTTC. It yields the protein CASSEAASPYYEQYF. The chain uses TRBV6-1 and TRBJ2-7, with a possible D match to TRBD2 (5 bases). CDR1 is MNHNS and CDR2 is SASEGT in the germline V gene. V shed 0 bases and J shed 3 bases, with 12 bases lying between them. The CDR3 runs to 15 residues.

The genes are TRBV20-1 and TRBJ1-6, with 8 bases matching TRBD1. The V and J ends lost 3 bases and 5 bases, in that order; junction bases with no gene match: 6. Germline-derived CDR1 and CDR2 are DFQATT and SNEGSKA (reference sequence). This CDR3 contains 15 residues. CDR3 coding DNA: TGCAGTGCTAGTGATGGGACAGGACATAATTCACCCCTCCACTTT. As protein: CSASDGTGHNSPLHF.